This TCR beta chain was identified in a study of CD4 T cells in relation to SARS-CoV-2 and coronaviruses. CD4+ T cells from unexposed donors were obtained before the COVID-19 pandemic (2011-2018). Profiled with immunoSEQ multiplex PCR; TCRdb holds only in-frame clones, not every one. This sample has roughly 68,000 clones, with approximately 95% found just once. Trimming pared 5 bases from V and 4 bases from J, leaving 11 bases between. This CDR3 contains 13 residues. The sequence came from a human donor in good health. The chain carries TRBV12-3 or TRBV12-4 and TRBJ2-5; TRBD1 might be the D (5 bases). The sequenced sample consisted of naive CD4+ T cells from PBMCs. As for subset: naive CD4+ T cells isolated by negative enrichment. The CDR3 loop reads CASSKDRGETQYF. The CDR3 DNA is TGTGCCAGCAGTAAAGACAGAGGAGAGACCCAGTACTTC.